This TCR beta chain originates from a study of T cell responses to AZD1222 COVID-19 vaccine (dated by TCRdb to the early 2020s). Turning to the overall study: A total of about 230 trial participants underwent TCR sequencing, of whom 207 received two doses of AZD1222 and about 25 received two doses of the MenACWY control vaccine. Trial participants were enrolled by age into 18-55, 56-69 and 70-plus year subgroups, with roughly 160, 29 and 62 TCR-sequenced participants respectively.

The CDR3 regions of human TCRbeta chains were analyzed by immunosequencing. Per the authors' processing: Repertoire TCRs were matched against a reference library of SARS-CoV-2-specific TCRs generated with the MIRA antigen-specificity platform. Breadth meant the fraction of unique TCRs that were SARS-CoV-2-associated, whereas depth meant the fraction of total T cells that were SARS-CoV-2-associated. Using the MIRA data, each spike-specific TCR was assigned both to the spike region to which the TCR was reactive and to a CD4 or CD8 class. Log10-transformed breadth and depth values were compared by one-way ANOVA with Sidak's multiple comparisons tests. As stored in TCRdb, this immuneACCESS dataset retains in-frame rearrangements with V and J assigned. A fraction of the clones does not appear; measured against another copy, unresolved V genes explain less than half of the discrepancy, and the remainder lacks a known reason. V, J and clone size reflect that table, while D and trimming were determined from the DNA. The sample profile shows 150,000 to 200,000 clones; around 88% of them were found once. Approximately 10% of the sample is in the top ten clones.

On the study overall, not on this receptor specifically: Conclusions about previously exposed vaccinees were limited because only a handful of AZD1222 recipients were SARS-CoV-2 seropositive at baseline. The whole spike protein was spanned by vaccine-associated CD4 TCRs, and dominant responses were seen in regions 160-218 and 743-854. Epitopes outside the regions mutated in the B.1.351 and B.1.1.7 variants were reportedly recognized by nearly half of the unique spike-specific TCRs. Participants were mostly white British and included more females than males, and it was suggested by the authors that clonal diversity may have been underestimated. Because no day 14 peak-response samples were available, the repertoires could be characterized only after the peak T cell response. The 56-69-year group was small, and its depth increase did not reach significance, likely because of low power. A significant rise in spike-specific TCR breadth and depth was observed after two AZD1222 doses relative to day 0 and relative to MenACWY recipients.

V and J are truncated by 3 bases and 0 bases respectively, leaving an intervening sequence of 11 bases. The germline V gene supplies CDR1 SGHRS and CDR2 YFSETQ. Measured from the cysteine to the phenylalanine, the CDR3 is 15 residues long. Of all the DNA, just the CDR3 is kept, 45 bases in frame from base 1. In the paper's terms, the time point label means: about 28 days (+/-7) after the second vaccine dose. AZD1222 recipients given second doses at about 4 weeks or at about 12 weeks were pooled, since spike-specific TCR depth and breadth were not found to differ between the two schedules. Vaccinee samples came from UK trials COV001 and COV002, including a single-blind randomized controlled phase 2/3 trial of AZD1222 (ChAdOx1 nCoV-19) in healthy adults. For TCRbeta chain sequencing, PBMC samples were collected from trial participants at day 0 and at day 28 after the second dose. About this clone itself: Which antigen it targets is not known. The input lacks base qualities; no much larger clone sits a single base away.

The receptor's source is an adult who received the AZD1222 COVID-19 vaccine. Rearrangement joined TRBV5-1 to TRBJ2-3; no D gene is confidently identified. Sequenced here: peripheral blood, sampled 28 days after the second AZD1222 dose. Read as DNA, the sequence is TGCGCCAGCAGCTGGGGATCGACTAGCACAGATACGCAGTATTTT. Translated, it gives CASSWGSTSTDTQYF.